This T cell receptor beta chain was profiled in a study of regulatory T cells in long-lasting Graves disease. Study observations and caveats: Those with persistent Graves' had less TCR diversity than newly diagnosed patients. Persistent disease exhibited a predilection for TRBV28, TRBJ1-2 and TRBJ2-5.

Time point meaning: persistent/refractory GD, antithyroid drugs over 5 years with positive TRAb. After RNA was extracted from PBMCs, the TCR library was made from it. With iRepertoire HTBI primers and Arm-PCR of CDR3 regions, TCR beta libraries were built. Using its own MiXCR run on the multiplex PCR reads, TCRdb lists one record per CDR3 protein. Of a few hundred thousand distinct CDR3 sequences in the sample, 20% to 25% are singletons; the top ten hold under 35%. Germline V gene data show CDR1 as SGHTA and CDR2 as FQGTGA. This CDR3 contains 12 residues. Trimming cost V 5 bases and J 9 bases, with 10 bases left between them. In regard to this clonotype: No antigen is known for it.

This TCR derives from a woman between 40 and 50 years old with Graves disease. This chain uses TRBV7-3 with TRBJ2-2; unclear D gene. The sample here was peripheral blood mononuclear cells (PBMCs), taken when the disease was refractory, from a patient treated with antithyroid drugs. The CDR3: CASSPYSRELFF. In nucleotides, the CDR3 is TGTGCCAGCAGCCCCTACTCCCGGGAGCTGTTTTTT.